This TCR beta chain was sequenced in a study of blood T cell repertoires in COVID-19. Study at large: Samples came from the United States, Italy and Spain, spanning acute and convalescent COVID-19. The cDNA or gDNA used as material had been derived from T cells, B-cell-depleted T cells, or PBMCs.

The CDR3 has 15 residues. Germline V gene lookup returns CDR1 LNHNV and CDR2 YYDKDF (reference sequence). Losses at the gene ends were 1 base for V and 3 bases for J; bases not matched to a gene: 3. Original processing notes: Reference gene primer amplification gave nucleated cell count estimates. Sequencing used immunoSEQ multiplex PCR; TCRdb keeps in-frame clones, though not all of them. V, J and clone size reflect that table, while D and trimming were determined from the DNA. The table shows 250,000 to 300,000 clones, with approximately 87% occurring only once. The sample was peripheral blood. This rearrangement joins TRBV15 to TRBJ2-7; TRBD2 aligns across 10 bases. This clonotype originated in a man between 60 and 75 years old who had recovered from COVID-19. CDR3 loop: CATSRGSSGSYEQYF. The CDR3 DNA is TGTGCCACCAGCAGAGGGTCTAGCGGGAGCTACGAGCAGTACTTC.